The present T cell receptor (beta chain) was sequenced within a study of blood T cell repertoires in COVID-19. Study-wide context: PBMCs, B-cell-depleted T cells, or T cells provided the cDNA or gDNA that made up the material.

Under the authors' procedure: Amplification with reference gene primers provided the estimates of nucleated cell counts. Clones were read by immunoSEQ multiplex PCR, and TCRdb kept only the in-frame ones, dropping some. V, J and clone size reflect that table, while D and trimming were determined from the DNA. The sample carries around 39,000 clones, over 70% recorded once. Germline values: CDR1 PRHDT, CDR2 FYEKMQ (reference sequence). The ends lost 5 bases at V and 2 bases at J; junction bases unmatched: 5. This CDR3 region has 15 residues. The V gene is TRBV13, the J gene TRBJ1-3; TRBD1 matches at 8 bases. The origin of this receptor is a man at least 80 years old with active or convalescent COVID-19. Source material: peripheral blood. Here the CDR3 DNA reads TGTGCCAGCAGCCCCGGGACAGGCCCTGGAAACACCATATATTTT. Amino acid sequence: CASSPGTGPGNTIYF. Looking up the rest from reference TRBV13 and TRBJ1-3 gives the full variable domain: AAGVIQSPRHLIKEKRETATLKCYPIPRHDTVYWYQQGPGQDPQFLISFYEKMQSDKGSIPDRFSAQQFSDYHSELNMSSLELGDSALYFCASSPGTGPGNTIYFGEGSWLTVV.